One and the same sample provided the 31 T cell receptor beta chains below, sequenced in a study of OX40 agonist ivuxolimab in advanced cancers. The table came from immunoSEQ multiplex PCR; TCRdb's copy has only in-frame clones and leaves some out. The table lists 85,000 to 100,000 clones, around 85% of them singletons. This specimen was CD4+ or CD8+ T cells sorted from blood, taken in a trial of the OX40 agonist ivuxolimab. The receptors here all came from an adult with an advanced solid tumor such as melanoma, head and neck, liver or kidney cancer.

DNA of the CDR3: TGTGCCTATAAAAGGACCGGGGAGCTGTTTTTT. This sequence encodes CAYKRTGELFF. The V and J genes are TRBV30 and TRBJ2-2; D gene ambiguous. The V and J ends lost 7 bases and 5 bases respectively, with 8 bases between them. This CDR3 comprises 11 residues. Germline CDR1 is GTSNPN and CDR2 is SVGIG (reference sequence).

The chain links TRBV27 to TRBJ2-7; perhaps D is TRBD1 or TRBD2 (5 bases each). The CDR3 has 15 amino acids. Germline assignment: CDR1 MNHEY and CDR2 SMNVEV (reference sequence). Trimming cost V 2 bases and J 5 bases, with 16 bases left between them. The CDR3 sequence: CASSLTWQGRDEQYF. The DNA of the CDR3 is TGTGCCAGCAGTTTAACCTGGCAGGGACGAGACGAGCAGTACTTC.

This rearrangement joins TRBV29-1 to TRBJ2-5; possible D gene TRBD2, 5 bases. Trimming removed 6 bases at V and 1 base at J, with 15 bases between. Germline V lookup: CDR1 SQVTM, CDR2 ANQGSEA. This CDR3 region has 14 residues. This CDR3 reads CSVRNRLSQETQYF. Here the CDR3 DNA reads TGCAGCGTACGGAACCGACTAAGCCAAGAGACCCAGTACTTC.

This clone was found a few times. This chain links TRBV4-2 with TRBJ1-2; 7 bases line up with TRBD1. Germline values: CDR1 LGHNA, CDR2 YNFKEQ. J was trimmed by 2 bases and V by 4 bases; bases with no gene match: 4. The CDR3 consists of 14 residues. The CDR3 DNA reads TGTGCCAGCAGCCCAGCACAGGGGAACTATGGCTACACCTTC. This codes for CASSPAQGNYGYTF.

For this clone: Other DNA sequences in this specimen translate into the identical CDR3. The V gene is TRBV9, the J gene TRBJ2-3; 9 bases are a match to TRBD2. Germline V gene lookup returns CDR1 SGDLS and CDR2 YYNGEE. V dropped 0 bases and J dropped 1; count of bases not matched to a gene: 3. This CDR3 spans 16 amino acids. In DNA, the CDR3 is TGTGCCAGCAGCGTAGGGGGCGGGAGGGGCACAGATACGCAGTATTTT. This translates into CASSVGGGRGTDTQYF.

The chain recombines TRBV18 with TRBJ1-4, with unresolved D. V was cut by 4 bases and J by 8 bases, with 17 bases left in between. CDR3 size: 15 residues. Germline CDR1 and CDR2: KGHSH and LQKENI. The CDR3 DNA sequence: TGTGCCAGCTCACTCCACCGGGCCCTAGGGGAAAAACTGTTTTTT. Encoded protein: CASSLHRALGEKLFF.

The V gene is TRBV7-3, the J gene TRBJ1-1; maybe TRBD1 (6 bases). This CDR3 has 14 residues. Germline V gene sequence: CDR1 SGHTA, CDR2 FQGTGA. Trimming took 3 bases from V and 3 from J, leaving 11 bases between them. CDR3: CASSFRGRDTEAFF. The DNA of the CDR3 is TGTGCCAGCAGCTTCAGGGGAAGAGACACTGAAGCTTTCTTT. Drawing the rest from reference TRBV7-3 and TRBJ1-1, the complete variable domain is GAGVSQTPSNKVTEKGKYVELRCDPISGHTALYWYRQSLGQGPEFLIYFQGTGAADDSGLPNDRFFAVRPEGSVSTLKIQRTERGDSAVYLCASSFRGRDTEAFFGQGTRLTVV.

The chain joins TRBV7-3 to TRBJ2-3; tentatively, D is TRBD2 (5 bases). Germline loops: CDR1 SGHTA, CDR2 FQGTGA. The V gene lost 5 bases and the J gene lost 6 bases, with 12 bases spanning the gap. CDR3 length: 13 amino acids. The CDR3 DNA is TGTGCCAGCAGCCAAGGACTTGGGGATACGCAGTATTTT. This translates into CASSQGLGDTQYF. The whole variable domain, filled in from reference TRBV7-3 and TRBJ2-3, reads GAGVSQTPSNKVTEKGKYVELRCDPISGHTALYWYRQSLGQGPEFLIYFQGTGAADDSGLPNDRFFAVRPEGSVSTLKIQRTERGDSAVYLCASSQGLGDTQYFGPGTRLTVL.

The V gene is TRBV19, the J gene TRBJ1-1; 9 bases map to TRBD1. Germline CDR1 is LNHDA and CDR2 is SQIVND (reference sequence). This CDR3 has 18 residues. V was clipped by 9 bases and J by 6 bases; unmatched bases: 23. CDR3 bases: TGTGCCAGAAATACAAACCGGGACAGGGAGGCTCGACCCTCTGAAGCTTTCTTT. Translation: CARNTNRDREARPSEAFF.

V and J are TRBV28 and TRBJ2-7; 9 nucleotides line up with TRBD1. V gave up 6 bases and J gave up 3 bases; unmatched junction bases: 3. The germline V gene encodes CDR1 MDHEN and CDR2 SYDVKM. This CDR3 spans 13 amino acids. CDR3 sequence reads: CASRGTGRYEQYF. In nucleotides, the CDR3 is TGTGCCAGCAGGGGGACAGGGCGCTACGAGCAGTACTTC. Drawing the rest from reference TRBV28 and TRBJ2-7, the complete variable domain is DVKVTQSSRYLVKRTGEKVFLECVQDMDHENMFWYRQDPGLGLRLIYFSYDVKMKEKGDIPEGYSVSREKKERFSLILESASTNQTSMYLCASRGTGRYEQYFGPGTRLTVT.

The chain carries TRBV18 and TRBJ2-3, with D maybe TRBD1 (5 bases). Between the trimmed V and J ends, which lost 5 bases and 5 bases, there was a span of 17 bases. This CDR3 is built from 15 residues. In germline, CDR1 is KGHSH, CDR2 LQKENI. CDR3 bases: TGTGCCAGCTCAAAAGGGGCTGACACGGTAGATACGCAGTATTTT. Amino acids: CASSKGADTVDTQYF. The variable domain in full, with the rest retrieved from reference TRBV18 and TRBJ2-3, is NAGVMQNPRHLVRRRGQEARLRCSPMKGHSHVYWYRQLPEEGLKFMVYLQKENIIDESGMPKERFSAEFPKEGPSILRIQQVVRGDSAAYFCASSKGADTVDTQYFGPGTRLTVL.

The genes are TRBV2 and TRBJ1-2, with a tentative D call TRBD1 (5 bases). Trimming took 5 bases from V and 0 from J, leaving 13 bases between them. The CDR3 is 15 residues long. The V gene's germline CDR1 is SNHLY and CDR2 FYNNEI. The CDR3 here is CASSPVRGSNYGYTF. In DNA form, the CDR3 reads TGTGCCAGCAGTCCGGTTCGGGGGTCTAACTATGGCTACACCTTC.

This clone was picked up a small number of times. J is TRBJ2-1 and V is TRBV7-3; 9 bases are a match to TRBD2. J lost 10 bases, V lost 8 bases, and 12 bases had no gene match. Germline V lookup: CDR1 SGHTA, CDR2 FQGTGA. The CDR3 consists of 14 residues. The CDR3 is CASRLGLAVGEQFF. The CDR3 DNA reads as TGTGCCAGCCGGTTGGGACTAGCTGTGGGCGAGCAGTTCTTC.

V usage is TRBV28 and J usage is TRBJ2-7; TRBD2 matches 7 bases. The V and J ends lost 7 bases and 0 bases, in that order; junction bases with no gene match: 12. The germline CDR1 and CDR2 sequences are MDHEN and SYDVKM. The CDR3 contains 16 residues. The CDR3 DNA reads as TGTGCCAGCACCCCCGGCGGGGGTCCAGGCTCCTACGAGCAGTACTTC. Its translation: CASTPGGGPGSYEQYF.

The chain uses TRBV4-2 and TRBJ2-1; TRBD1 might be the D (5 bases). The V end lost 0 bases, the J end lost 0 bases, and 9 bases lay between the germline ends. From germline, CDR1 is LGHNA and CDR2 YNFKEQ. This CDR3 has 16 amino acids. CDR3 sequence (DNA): TGTGCCAGCAGCCAAGATTTGGGGCTCTCCTACAATGAGCAGTTCTTC. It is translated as CASSQDLGLSYNEQFF.

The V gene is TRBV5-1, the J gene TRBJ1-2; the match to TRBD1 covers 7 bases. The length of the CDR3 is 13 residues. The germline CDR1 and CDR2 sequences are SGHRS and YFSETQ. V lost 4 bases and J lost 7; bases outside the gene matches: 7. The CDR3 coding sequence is TGCGCCAGCAGCCGGGACAGAATTCGTGGCTACACCTTC. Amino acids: CASSRDRIRGYTF.

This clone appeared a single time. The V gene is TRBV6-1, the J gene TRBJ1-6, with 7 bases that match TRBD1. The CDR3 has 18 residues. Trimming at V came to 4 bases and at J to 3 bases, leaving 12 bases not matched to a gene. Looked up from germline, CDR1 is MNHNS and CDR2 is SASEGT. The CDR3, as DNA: TGTGCCAGCAGTGCGATGGTTCCAGGGGGAAGCTATAATTCACCCCTCCACTTT. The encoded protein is CASSAMVPGGSYNSPLHF.

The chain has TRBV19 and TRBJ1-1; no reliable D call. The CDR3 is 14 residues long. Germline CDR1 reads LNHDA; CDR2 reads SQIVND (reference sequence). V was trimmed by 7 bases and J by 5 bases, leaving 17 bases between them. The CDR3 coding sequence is TGTGCCAGTACCCCGGGGAGGGCCCCTACTGAAGCTTTCTTT. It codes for CASTPGRAPTEAFF.

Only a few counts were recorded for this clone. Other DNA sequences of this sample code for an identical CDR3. The CDR3 region is CASRRDSNQPQHF. CDR3 nucleotides: TGTGCCAGCAGAAGAGATAGCAATCAGCCCCAGCATTTT. This rearrangement joins TRBV2 to TRBJ1-5; D unresolved. The germline gives CDR1 SNHLY, CDR2 FYNNEI. V was clipped by 6 bases and J by 0 bases, with 6 bases between them. This CDR3 region has 13 residues.

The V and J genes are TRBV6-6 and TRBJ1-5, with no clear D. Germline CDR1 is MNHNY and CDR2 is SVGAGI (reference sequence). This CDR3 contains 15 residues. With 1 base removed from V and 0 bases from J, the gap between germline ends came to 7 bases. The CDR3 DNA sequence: TGTGCCAGCAGTTACTTAGGCGGTAGCAATCAGCCCCAGCATTTT. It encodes CASSYLGGSNQPQHF.

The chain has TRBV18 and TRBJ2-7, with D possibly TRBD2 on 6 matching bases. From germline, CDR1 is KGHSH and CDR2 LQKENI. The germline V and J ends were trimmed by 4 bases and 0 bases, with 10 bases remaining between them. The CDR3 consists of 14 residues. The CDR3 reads CASSRSGSSYEQYF. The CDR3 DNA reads TGTGCCAGCTCACGTAGCGGTAGCTCCTACGAGCAGTACTTC.

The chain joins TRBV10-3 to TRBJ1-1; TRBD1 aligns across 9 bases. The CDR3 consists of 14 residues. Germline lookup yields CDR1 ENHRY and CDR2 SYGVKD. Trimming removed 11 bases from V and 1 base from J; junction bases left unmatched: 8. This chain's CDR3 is CAATKGQGNTEAFF. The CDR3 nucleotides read TGTGCCGCAACGAAGGGACAGGGGAACACTGAAGCTTTCTTT.

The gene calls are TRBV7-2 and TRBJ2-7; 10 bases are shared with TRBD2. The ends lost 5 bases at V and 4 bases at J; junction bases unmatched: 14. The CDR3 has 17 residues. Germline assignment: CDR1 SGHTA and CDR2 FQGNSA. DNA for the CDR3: TGTGCCAGCAGCGATCGGACTAGCGGCCTCTCCAGGTACGAGCAGTACTTC. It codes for CASSDRTSGLSRYEQYF. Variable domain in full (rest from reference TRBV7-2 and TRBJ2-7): GAGVSQSPSNKVTEKGKDVELRCDPISGHTALYWYRQSLGQGLEFLIYFQGNSAPDKSGLPSDRFSAERTGGSVSTLTIQRTQQEDSAVYLCASSDRTSGLSRYEQYFGPGTRLTVT.

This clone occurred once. CDR3 DNA: TGCAGCGTTGAGGAGGGGCGAAACACCGGGGAGCTGTTTTTT. Protein: CSVEEGRNTGELFF. The chain carries TRBV29-1 and TRBJ2-2; D might be TRBD2 (6 bases). Germline CDR1 is SQVTM and CDR2 is ANQGSEA. This CDR3 has 14 amino acids. Trimming left V 3 bases short and J 2 bases short, with 10 bases between.

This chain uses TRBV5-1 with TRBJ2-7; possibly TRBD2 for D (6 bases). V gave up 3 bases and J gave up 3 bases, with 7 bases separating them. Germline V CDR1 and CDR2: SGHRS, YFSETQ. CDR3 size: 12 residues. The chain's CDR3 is CASSSSDYEQYF. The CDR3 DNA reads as TGCGCCAGCAGCTCTAGCGACTACGAGCAGTACTTC.

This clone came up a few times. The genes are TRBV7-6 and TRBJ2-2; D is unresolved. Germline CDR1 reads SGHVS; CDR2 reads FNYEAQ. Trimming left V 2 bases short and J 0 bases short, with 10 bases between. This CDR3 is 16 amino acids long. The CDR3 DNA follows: TGTGCCAGCAGCTTATGGTCTGGGTCGAACACCGGGGAGCTGTTTTTT. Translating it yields CASSLWSGSNTGELFF.

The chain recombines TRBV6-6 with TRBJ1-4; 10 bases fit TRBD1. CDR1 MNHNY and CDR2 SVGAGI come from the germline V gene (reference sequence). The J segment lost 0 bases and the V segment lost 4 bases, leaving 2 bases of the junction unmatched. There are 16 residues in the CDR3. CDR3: CASSFGQGATNEKLFF. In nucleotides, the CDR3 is TGTGCCAGCAGTTTTGGACAGGGGGCAACTAATGAAAAACTGTTTTTT.

CDR3 bases: TGTGCCAGCAGTTCCCCTCTCCGGGACCGCACAGATACGCAGTATTTT. Its translation: CASSSPLRDRTDTQYF. The chain has TRBV27 and TRBJ2-3, with D perhaps being TRBD1 or TRBD2 (5 bases each). The CDR3 sequence is 16 residues long. V gave up 4 bases and J gave up 1 base, with 15 bases separating them. Germline assignment: CDR1 MNHEY and CDR2 SMNVEV (reference sequence).

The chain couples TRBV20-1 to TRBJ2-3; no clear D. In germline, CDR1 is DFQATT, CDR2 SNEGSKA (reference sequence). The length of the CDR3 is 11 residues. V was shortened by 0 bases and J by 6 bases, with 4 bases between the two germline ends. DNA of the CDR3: TGCAGTGCTAGAGATGCGGATACGCAGTATTTT. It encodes CSARDADTQYF.

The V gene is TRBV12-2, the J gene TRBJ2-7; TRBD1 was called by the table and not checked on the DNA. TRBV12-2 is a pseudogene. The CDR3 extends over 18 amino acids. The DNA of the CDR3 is TGTGCAAGTCGCCCCCGGGGGCTGACAGGGGCCTTCTCCTACGAGCAGTACGTC. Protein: CASRPRGLTGAFSYEQYV.

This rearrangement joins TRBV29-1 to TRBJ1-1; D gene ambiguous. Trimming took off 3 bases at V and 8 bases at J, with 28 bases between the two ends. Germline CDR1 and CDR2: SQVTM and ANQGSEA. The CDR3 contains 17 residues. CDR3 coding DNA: TGCAGCGTTGATCGTACCCAGGCAGGTTCCCATATATCGGAAGCTTTCTTT. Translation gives CSVDRTQAGSHISEAFF. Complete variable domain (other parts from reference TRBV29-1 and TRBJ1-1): SAVISQKPSRDICQRGTSLTIQCQVDSQVTMMFWYRQQPGQSLTLIATANQGSEATYESGFVIDKFPISRPNLTFSTLTVSNMSPEDSSIYLCSVDRTQAGSHISEAFFGQGTRLTVV.